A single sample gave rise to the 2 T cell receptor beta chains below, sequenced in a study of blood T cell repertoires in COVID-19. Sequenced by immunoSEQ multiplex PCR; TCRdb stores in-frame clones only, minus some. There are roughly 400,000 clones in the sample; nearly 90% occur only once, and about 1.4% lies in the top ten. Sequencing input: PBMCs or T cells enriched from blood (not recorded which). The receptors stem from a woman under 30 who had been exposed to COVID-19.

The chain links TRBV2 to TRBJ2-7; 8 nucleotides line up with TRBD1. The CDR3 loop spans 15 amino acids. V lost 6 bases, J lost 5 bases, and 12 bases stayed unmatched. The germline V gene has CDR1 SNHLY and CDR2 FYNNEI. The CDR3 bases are TGTGCCAGCAGCCTATCAGGGGGCAGGCGCCACGAGCAGTACTTC. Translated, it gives CASSLSGGRRHEQYF.

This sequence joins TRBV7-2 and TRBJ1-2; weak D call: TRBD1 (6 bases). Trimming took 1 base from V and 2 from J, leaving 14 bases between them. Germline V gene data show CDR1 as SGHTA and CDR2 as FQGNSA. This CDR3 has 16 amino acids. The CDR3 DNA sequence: TGTGCCAGCAGCTTAGGGGGACAAAAACAAAACTATGGCTACACCTTC. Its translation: CASSLGGQKQNYGYTF.